This entry concerns a single T cell receptor (beta chain). Its antigen is not known. The length of the CDR3 is 15 residues. Trimming removed 8 bases at V and 0 bases at J, with 15 bases between. The germline gives CDR1 MDHEN, CDR2 SYDVKM. The source of the sample is a study of cytomegalovirus exposure and HLA in healthy donors. Primers included in the PCR were 60 Vbeta and 13 Jbeta primers. Clones were sequenced by immunoSEQ multiplex PCR, and TCRdb holds only the in-frame ones, with some missing. The sample has about 85,000 clones, about three quarters seen once. Broader study findings: Indistinguishability led to the exclusion of some V segments, TRBV6-2 and TRBV6-3 included. According to the study, roughly 180 TCR beta chains were cytomegalovirus-associated.

The sequencing sample was made of PBMCs. This chain connects TRBV28 to TRBJ2-3; a possible D gene is TRBD1 (6 bases). This clonotype was obtained from a boy younger than 18 in good health and CMV-seronegative. DNA for the CDR3: TGTGCCAGCGTCCTAGGGGGTAGTAGCACAGATACGCAGTATTTT. Protein product: CASVLGGSSTDTQYF.